A single sample is the source of the 10 T cell receptor beta chains below, sequenced in a study of T cells in Graves' hyperthyroidism and ophthalmopathy. Amplification of TCR beta CDR3 regions was performed using RNA transcripts as template. HTBI primers were the set used in a first-round RT-PCR of the TCR CDR3. MiXCR, run by TCRdb on the multiplex PCR reads, gives a single entry per CDR3 protein. The profile shows 500,000 to 750,000 distinct CDR3 sequences, 46% of them singletons. Sequenced input: peripheral blood or thyroid tissue (not recorded which). Receptors were obtained from a woman under 30 with Graves' hyperthyroidism.

This clonotype has more than one count but fewer than ten. The chain carries TRBV5-8 and TRBJ2-6, with a tentative D call TRBD1 (6 bases). The length of the CDR3 is 18 residues. Germline values: CDR1 SGHTS, CDR2 YDEGEE. V was clipped by 3 bases and J by 0 bases, with 16 bases between them. CDR3 sequence (DNA): TGTGCCAGCAGCTCCCAAGTCAGGGGCCTCTCTGGGGCCAACGTCCTGACTTTC. It yields the protein CASSSQVRGLSGANVLTF.

V gene TRBV24-1 combines with J gene TRBJ2-5; 8 bases agree with TRBD2. The DNA end lines up better with TRBJ2-1; the J call may be wrong. The germline V gene has CDR1 KGHDR and CDR2 SFDVKD. The CDR3 has 15 amino acids. This chain's CDR3 is CATSVSGTSGDEQFF. CDR3 sequence (DNA): TGTGCCACCAGTGTCTCGGGGACTAGTGGGGATGAGCAGTTCTTC.

Regarding this clonotype: Since a much larger clone is just one base distant, this may be a read error. The CDR3 spells CASSLGGQGGHEKLFF. As DNA, the CDR3 is TGTGCCAGCAGCCTGGGGGGACAGGGCGGGCATGAAAAACTGTTTTTT. V and J are TRBV5-4 and TRBJ1-4; 9 bases map to TRBD1. With 4 bases clipped from V and 6 bases from J, the junction kept 10 bases outside the gene matches. The CDR3 has 16 residues. CDR1 and CDR2 (germline): SGHNT, YYREEE (reference sequence).

The chain has TRBV7-9 and TRBJ2-3; D ambiguous. The CDR3 contains 11 residues. V was pared by 4 bases and J by 6 bases, with 5 bases between. Germline loops: CDR1 SEHNR, CDR2 FQNEAQ (reference sequence). The CDR3 protein is CASSSYDTQYF. The CDR3 bases are TGTGCCAGCAGCTCTTATGATACGCAGTATTTT.

Comments on this clonotype: A read error may be the cause here, since a much bigger clone is one base away. This sequence joins TRBV12-3 or TRBV12-4 and TRBJ1-4, with D perhaps TRBD1 (6 bases). This CDR3 contains 14 residues. The CDR3 sequence: CASSAQGGNEKLLF. In DNA, the CDR3 is TGTGCCAGCAGTGCACAGGGAGGTAATGAAAAACTGCTTTTT.

The J gene is TRBJ2-1, the V gene TRBV24-1, with no clear D. This CDR3 comprises 14 residues. Germline V gene data show CDR1 as KGHDR and CDR2 as SFDVKD. The V and J ends lost 2 bases and 10 bases respectively, with 14 bases between them. CDR3 coding DNA: TGTGCCACCAGTGATTCCGCCGGAATTGGGGAGCAGTTCTTC. Protein product: CATSDSAGIGEQFF.

The J gene is TRBJ1-6, the V gene TRBV7-9; TRBD1 matches at 12 bases. In germline, CDR1 is SEHNR, CDR2 FQNEAQ (reference sequence). V lost 6 bases and J lost 6; bases outside the gene matches: 12. The CDR3 covers 18 residues. The chain's CDR3 is CASSPGTGGLLSNSPLHF. The DNA of the CDR3 is TGTGCCAGCAGTCCCGGGACAGGGGGCTTGTTGTCTAATTCACCCCTCCACTTT.

This clonotype was seen more than once but under ten times. This chain connects TRBV3-1 to TRBJ1-4; D call uncertain. The CDR3 consists of 14 residues. V was trimmed by 4 bases and J by 7 bases, leaving 13 bases between them. Looked up from germline, CDR1 is LGHDT and CDR2 is YNNKEL (reference sequence). The CDR3 DNA follows: TGTGCCAGCAGCCCACTTGGTCAACTTGAAAAACTGTTTTTT. The encoded protein is CASSPLGQLEKLFF.

This sequence joins TRBV7-2 and TRBJ2-7; TRBD2 matches at 8 bases. The closer fit of TRBJ2-1 to the DNA end suggests the J call may be wrong. This CDR3 has 15 residues. The germline CDR1 and CDR2 sequences are SGHTA and FQGNSA. This CDR3 is CASSPKRLAGNEQFF. In DNA form, the CDR3 reads TGTGCCAGCAGCCCCAAGAGGCTAGCGGGCAATGAGCAGTTCTTC.

This clonotype was observed at least ten times. The V and J genes are TRBV29-1 and TRBJ2-7, with 9 bases matching TRBD2. Per germline, CDR1 SQVTM and CDR2 ANQGSEA. Trimming removed 4 bases from V and 4 bases from J; junction bases left unmatched: 5. The CDR3 has 13 residues. CDR3: CSVAASGMYEQYF. CDR3 nucleotide sequence: TGCAGCGTTGCGGCTAGCGGGATGTACGAGCAGTACTTC.